These 3 T cell receptor beta chains were sequenced from one sample in a study of radiotherapy plus CTLA-4 blockade in lung cancer. Here immunoSEQ multiplex PCR was the method, and the copy in TCRdb shows in-frame clones only, minus some. Of some 37,000 clones listed, about 73% are singletons. The material was peripheral blood, obtained from a patient treated with radiotherapy plus ipilimumab. All receptors come from a human donor with non-small cell lung cancer who had stable disease on radiotherapy plus ipilimumab.

The chain carries TRBV6-1 and TRBJ1-1; 9 bases fit TRBD1. The CDR3 totals 14 residues. V trimming: 5 bases; J trimming: 4 bases; junction bases outside the gene matches: 5. Germline V gene sequence: CDR1 MNHNS, CDR2 SASEGT. CDR3 sequence (DNA): TGTGCCAGCAGTAAGACAGGGGGTCGCACTGAAGCTTTCTTT. Protein sequence: CASSKTGGRTEAFF.

The chain has TRBV9 and TRBJ1-3; 8 bases agree with TRBD1. Losses at the gene ends were 3 bases for V and 4 bases for J; bases not matched to a gene: 6. This CDR3 is built from 15 residues. The germline V gene has CDR1 SGDLS and CDR2 YYNGEE. The CDR3: CASSATGTGGNTIYF. DNA for the CDR3: TGTGCCAGCAGCGCCACAGGGACAGGCGGAAACACCATATATTTT. The complete variable domain, with remaining parts taken from reference TRBV9 and TRBJ1-3, reads DSGVTQTPKHLITATGQRVTLRCSPRSGDLSVYWYQQSLDQGLQFLIQYYNGEERAKGNILERFSAQQFPDLHSELNLSSLELGDSALYFCASSATGTGGNTIYFGEGSWLTVV.

The genes are TRBV5-5 and TRBJ1-3; D gene unclear. Per the germline V gene, CDR1 is SGHKS and CDR2 is YYEKEE (reference sequence). V gave up 0 bases and J gave up 0 bases, with 4 bases separating them. CDR3 length equals 14 residues. CDR3 in DNA: TGTGCCAGCAGCTTGGGGAGCTCTGGAAACACCATATATTTT. The encoded protein is CASSLGSSGNTIYF.